This T cell receptor beta chain was captured in a study of T cells in localized non-small cell lung cancer. The method was immunoSEQ multiplex PCR; TCRdb's version includes in-frame clones alone and lacks a portion of them. The sample includes more than 35,000 clones, around nine tenths seen only once; the top ten take roughly 6.9%. Germline V lookup: CDR1 SGHAT, CDR2 FQDESV (reference sequence). This CDR3 region has 15 residues. The trim removed 6 bases at V and 4 bases at J, leaving 8 bases unmatched. The genes are TRBV11-1 and TRBJ2-1, with 8 bases matching TRBD2. The sequence derives from an older female donor with stage I lung adenocarcinoma. The sequences come from peripheral blood, collected before any cancer treatment. CDR3 protein: CASRRGGSPYNEQFF. In DNA, the CDR3 is TGTGCCAGCAGACGCGGGGGGTCCCCTTACAATGAGCAGTTCTTC.